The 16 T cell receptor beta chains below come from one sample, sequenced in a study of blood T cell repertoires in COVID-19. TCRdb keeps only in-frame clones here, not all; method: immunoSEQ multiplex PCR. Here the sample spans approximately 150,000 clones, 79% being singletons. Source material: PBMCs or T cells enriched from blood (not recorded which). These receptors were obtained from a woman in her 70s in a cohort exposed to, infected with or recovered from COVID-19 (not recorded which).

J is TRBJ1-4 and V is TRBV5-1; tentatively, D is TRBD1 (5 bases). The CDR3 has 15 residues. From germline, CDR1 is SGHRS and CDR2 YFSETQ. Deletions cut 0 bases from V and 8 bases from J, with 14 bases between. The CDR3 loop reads CASSLVGTGEEKLFF. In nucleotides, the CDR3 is TGCGCCAGCAGCTTGGTTGGGACGGGGGAAGAAAAACTGTTTTTT.

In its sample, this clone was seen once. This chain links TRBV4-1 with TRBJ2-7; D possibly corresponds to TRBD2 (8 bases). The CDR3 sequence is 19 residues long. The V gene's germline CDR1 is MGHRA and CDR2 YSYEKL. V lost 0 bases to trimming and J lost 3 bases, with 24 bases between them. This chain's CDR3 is CASSQEHPGGGTVRYEQYF. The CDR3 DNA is TGCGCCAGCAGCCAAGAGCACCCCGGCGGGGGGACAGTCCGCTACGAGCAGTACTTC.

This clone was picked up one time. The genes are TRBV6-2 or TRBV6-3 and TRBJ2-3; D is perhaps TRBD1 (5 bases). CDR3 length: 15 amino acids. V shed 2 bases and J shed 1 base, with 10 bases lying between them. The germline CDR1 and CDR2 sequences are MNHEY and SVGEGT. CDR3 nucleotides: TGTGCCAGCAGTTACGCAGGGTTGGGCACAGATACGCAGTATTTT. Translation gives CASSYAGLGTDTQYF.

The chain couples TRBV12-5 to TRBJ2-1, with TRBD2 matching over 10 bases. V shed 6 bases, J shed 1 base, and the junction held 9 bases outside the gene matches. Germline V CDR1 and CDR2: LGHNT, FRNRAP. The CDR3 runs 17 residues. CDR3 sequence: CASGLQAGGMSYNEQFF. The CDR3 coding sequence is TGTGCTAGTGGCCTGCAAGCGGGAGGGATGTCCTACAATGAGCAGTTCTTC.

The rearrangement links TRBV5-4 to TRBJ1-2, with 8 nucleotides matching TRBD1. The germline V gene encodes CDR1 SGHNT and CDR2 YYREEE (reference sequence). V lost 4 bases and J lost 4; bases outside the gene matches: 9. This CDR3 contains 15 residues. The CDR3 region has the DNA TGTGCCAGCAGCCTGGGACAGGACACTAGCTATGGCTACACCTTC. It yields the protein CASSLGQDTSYGYTF.

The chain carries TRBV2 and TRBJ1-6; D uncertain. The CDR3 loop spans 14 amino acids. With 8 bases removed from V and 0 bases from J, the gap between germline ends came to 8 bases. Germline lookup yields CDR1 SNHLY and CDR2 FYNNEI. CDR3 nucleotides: TGTGCCAGCCGAGGGAGCTCCTATAATTCACCCCTCCACTTT. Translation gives CASRGSSYNSPLHF.

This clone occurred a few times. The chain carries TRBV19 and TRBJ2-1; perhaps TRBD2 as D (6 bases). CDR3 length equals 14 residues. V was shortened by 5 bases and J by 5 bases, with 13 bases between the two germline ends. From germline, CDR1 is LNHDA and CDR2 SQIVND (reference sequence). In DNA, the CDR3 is TGTGCCAGTAGTCAGGCGGGACCCCACAATGAGCAGTTCTTC. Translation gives CASSQAGPHNEQFF.

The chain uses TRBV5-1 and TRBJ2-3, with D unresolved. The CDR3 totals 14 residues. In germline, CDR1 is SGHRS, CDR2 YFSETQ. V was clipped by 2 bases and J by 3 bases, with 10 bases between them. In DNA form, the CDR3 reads TGCGCCAGCAGCTTCTCTACGATAACAGATACGCAGTATTTT. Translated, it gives CASSFSTITDTQYF.

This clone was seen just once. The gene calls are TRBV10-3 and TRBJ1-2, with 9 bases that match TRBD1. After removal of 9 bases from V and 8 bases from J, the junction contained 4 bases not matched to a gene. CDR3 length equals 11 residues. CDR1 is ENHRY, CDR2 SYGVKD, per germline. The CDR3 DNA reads TGTGCCATAACAGGGGGCGAGGGCTACACCTTC. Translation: CAITGGEGYTF.

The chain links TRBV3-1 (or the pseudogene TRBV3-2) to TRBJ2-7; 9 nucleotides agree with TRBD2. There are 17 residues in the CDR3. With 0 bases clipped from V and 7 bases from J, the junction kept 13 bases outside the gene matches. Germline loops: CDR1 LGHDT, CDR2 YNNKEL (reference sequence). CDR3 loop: CASSQDFRRGRAWEQYF. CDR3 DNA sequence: TGTGCCAGCAGCCAAGATTTCAGGCGCGGGAGGGCTTGGGAGCAGTACTTC.

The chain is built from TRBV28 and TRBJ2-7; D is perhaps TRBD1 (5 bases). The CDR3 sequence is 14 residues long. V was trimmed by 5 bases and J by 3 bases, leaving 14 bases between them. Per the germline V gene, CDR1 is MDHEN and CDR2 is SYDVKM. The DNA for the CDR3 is TGTGCCAGCAGTCTTACAGGTACTGGCTACGAGCAGTACTTC. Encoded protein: CASSLTGTGYEQYF. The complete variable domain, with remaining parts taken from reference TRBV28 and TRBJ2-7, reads DVKVTQSSRYLVKRTGEKVFLECVQDMDHENMFWYRQDPGLGLRLIYFSYDVKMKEKGDIPEGYSVSREKKERFSLILESASTNQTSMYLCASSLTGTGYEQYFGPGTRLTVT.

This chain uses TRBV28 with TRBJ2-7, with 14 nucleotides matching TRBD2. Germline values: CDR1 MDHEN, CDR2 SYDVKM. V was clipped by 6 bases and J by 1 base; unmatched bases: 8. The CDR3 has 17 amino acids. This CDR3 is CASRGLAGERHSYEQYF. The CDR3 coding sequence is TGTGCCAGCAGGGGACTAGCGGGAGAACGTCATTCCTACGAGCAGTACTTC.

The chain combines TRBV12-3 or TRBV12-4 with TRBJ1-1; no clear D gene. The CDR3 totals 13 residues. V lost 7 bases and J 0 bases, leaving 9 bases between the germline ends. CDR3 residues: CASNTNMNTEAFF. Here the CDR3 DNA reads TGTGCCAGCAACACGAACATGAACACTGAAGCTTTCTTT.

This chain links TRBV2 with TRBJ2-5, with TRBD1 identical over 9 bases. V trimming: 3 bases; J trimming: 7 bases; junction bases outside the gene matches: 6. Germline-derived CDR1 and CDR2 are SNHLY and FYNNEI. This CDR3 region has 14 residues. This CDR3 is CASSDGTGFGTQYF. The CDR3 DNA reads TGTGCCAGCAGTGATGGGACAGGGTTTGGGACCCAGTACTTC.

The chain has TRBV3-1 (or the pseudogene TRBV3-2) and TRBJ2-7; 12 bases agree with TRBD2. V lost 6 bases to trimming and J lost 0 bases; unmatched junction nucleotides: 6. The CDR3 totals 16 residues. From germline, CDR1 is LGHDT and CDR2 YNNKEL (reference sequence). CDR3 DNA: TGTGCCAGCAGTCGGGGACTAGCGGGCGGCTCCTACGAGCAGTACTTC. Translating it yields CASSRGLAGGSYEQYF.

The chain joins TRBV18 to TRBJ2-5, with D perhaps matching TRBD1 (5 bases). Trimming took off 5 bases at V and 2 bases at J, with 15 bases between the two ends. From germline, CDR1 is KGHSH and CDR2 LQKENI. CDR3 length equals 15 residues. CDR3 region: CASSNQGPAQETQYF. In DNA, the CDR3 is TGTGCCAGCTCAAACCAGGGCCCCGCTCAAGAGACCCAGTACTTC.